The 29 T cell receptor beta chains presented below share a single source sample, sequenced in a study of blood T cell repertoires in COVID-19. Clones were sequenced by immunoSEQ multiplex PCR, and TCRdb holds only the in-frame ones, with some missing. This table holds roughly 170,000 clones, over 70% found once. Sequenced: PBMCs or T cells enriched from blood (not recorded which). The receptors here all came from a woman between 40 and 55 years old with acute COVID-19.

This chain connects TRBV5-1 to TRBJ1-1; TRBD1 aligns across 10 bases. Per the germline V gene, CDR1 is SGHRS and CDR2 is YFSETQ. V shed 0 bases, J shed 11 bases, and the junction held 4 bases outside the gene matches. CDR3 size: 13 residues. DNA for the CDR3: TGCGCCAGCAGCTTGGCCCTGGACAGGGGGGCTTTCTTT. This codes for CASSLALDRGAFF.

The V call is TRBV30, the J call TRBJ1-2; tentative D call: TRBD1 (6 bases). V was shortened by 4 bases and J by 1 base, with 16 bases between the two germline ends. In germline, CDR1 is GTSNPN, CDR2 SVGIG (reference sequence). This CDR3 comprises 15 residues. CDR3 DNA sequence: TGTGCCTGGATGAAAACTGGACAGTTTAACTATGGCTACACCTTC. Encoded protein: CAWMKTGQFNYGYTF.

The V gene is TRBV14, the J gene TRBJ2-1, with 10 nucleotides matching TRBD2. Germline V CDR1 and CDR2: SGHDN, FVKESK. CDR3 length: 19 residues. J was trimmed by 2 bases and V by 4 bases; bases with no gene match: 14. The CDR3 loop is CASSPGEREGLWPYNEQFF. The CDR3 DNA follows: TGTGCCAGCAGCCCCGGGGAGCGGGAGGGCCTTTGGCCCTACAATGAGCAGTTCTTC.

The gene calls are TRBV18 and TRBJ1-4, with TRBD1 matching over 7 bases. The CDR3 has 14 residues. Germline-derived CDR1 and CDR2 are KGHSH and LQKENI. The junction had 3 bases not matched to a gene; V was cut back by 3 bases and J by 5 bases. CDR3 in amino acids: CASSPARGNEKLFF. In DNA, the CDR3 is TGTGCCAGCTCACCCGCCAGGGGGAATGAAAAACTGTTTTTT.

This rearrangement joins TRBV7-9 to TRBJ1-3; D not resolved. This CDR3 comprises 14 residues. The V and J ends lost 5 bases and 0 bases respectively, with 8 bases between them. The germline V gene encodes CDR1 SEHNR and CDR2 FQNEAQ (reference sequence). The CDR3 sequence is CASSARSSGNTIYF. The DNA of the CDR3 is TGTGCCAGCAGCGCCCGGAGCTCTGGAAACACCATATATTTT.

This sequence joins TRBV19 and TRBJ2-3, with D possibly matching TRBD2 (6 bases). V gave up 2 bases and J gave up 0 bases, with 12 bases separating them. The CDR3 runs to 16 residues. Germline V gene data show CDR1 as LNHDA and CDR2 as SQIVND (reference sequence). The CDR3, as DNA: TGTGCCAGTAGTATAAGGGCTAGCGCTAGCACAGATACGCAGTATTTT. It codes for CASSIRASASTDTQYF.

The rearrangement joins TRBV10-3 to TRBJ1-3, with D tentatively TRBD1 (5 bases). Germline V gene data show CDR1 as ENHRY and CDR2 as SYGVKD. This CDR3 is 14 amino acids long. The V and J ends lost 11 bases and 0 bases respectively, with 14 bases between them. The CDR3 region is CASGHEPSGNTIYF. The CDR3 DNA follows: TGTGCCTCAGGACACGAACCCTCTGGAAACACCATATATTTT.

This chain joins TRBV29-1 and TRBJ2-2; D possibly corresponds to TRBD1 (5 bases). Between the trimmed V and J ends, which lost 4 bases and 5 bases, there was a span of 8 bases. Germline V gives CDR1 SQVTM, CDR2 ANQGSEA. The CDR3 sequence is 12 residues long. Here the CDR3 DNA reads TGCAGCGTTGGCAGGGCTACCGGGGAGCTGTTTTTT. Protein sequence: CSVGRATGELFF.

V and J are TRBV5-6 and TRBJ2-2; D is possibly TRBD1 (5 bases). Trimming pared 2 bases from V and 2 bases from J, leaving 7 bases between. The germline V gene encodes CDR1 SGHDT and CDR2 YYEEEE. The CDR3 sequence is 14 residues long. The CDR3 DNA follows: TGTGCCAGCAGCTTCCAGGGTAACACCGGGGAGCTGTTTTTT. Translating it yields CASSFQGNTGELFF.

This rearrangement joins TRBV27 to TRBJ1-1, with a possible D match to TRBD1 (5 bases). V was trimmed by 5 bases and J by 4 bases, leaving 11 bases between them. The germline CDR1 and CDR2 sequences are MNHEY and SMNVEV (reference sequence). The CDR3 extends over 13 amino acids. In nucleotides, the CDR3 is TGTGCCAGCAGTCGGGGGGGAGGCACTGAAGCTTTCTTT. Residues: CASSRGGGTEAFF.

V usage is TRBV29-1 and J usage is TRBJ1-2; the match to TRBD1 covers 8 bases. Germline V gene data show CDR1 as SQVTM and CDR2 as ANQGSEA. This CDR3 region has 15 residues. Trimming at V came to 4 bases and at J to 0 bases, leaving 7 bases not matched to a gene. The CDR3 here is CSVGDRRVANYGYTF. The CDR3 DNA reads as TGCAGCGTTGGGGACAGGAGAGTAGCTAACTATGGCTACACCTTC.

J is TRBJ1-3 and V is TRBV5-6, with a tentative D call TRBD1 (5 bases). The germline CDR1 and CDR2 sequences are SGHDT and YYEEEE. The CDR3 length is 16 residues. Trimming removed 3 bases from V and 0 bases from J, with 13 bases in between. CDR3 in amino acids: CASSYPGGSSGNTIYF. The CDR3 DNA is TGTGCCAGCAGCTACCCTGGGGGGAGCTCTGGAAACACCATATATTTT.

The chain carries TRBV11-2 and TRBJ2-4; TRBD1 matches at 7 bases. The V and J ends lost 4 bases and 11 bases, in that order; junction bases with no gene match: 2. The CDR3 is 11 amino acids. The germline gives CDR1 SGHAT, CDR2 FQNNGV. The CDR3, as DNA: TGTGCCAGCAGCTCCGGACAGGTTCAGTACTTC. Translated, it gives CASSSGQVQYF.

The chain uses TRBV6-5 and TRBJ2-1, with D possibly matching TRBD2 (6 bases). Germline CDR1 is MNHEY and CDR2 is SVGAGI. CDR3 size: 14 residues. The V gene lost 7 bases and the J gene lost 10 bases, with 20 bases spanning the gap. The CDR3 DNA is TGTGCCAGCAATCCTGGACGGGGGTTTGCGGAGCAGTTCTTC. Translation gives CASNPGRGFAEQFF.

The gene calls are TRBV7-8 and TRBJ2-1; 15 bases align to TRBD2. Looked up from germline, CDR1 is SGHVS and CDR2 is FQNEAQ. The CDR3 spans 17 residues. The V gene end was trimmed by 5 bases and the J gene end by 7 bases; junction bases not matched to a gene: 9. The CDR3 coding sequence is TGTGCCAGCAGCCTAGGACTAGCGGGAGGGGATGGAAATGAGCAGTTCTTC. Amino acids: CASSLGLAGGDGNEQFF.

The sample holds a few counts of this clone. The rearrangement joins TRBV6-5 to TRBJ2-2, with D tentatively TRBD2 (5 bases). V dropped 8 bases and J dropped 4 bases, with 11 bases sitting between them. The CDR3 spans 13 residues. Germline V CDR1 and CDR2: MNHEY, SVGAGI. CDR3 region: CASFREGTGELFF. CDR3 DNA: TGTGCCAGCTTCCGGGAAGGCACCGGGGAGCTGTTTTTT.

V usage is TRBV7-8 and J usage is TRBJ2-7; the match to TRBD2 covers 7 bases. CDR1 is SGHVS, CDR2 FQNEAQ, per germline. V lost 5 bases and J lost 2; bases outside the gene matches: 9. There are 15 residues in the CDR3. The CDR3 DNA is TGTGCCAGCAGCCGGGAGGCCAGCGGAGCCTACGAGCAGTACGTC. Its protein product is CASSREASGAYEQYV.

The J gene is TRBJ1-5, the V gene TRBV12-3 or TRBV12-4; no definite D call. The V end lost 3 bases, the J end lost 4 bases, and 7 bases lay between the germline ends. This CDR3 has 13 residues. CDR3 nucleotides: TGTGCCAGCAGTTTGCTTAGAAATCAGCCCCAGCATTTT. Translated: CASSLLRNQPQHF.

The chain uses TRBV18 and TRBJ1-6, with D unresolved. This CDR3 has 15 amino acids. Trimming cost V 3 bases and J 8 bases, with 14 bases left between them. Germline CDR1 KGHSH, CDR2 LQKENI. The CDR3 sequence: CASSPRSNTDSPLHF. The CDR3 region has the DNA TGTGCCAGCTCACCTCGGAGCAATACCGATTCACCCCTCCACTTT.

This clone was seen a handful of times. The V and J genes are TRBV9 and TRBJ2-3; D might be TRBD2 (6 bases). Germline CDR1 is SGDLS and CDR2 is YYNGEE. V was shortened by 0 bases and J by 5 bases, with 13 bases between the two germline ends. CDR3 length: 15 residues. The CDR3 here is CASSVDVGRGDTQYF. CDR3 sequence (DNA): TGTGCCAGCAGCGTAGATGTGGGGCGGGGAGATACGCAGTATTTT.

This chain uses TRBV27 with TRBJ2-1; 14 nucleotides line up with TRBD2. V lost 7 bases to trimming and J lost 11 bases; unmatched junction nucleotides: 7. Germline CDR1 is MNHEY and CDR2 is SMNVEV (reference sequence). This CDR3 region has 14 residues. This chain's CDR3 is CASKIGLAGGQQFF. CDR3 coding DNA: TGTGCCAGCAAAATCGGACTAGCGGGAGGACAGCAGTTCTTC.

CDR3 amino acids: CASSETRTRTDTQYF. DNA of the CDR3: TGTGCCAGCAGTGAGACTCGGACTAGAACAGATACGCAGTATTTT. This chain uses TRBV2 with TRBJ2-3; 7 nucleotides agree with TRBD2. From germline, CDR1 is SNHLY and CDR2 FYNNEI. With 3 bases clipped from V and 3 bases from J, the junction kept 6 bases outside the gene matches. This CDR3 region has 15 residues.

In nucleotides, the CDR3 is TGTGCCAGCAGTAAACAGAGTGAAGCTTTTTTGGAAGCTTTCTTT. It translates to CASSKQSEAFLEAFF. The chain uses TRBV6-5 and TRBJ1-1; no clear D. CDR1 is MNHEY and CDR2 is SVGAGI in the germline V gene. V gave up 5 bases and J gave up 8 bases, with 21 bases separating them. The CDR3 consists of 15 residues.

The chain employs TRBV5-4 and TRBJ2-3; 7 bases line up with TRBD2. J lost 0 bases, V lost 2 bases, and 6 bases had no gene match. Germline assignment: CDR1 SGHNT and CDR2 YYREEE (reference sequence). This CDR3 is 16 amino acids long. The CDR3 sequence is CASSFVAGASTDTQYF. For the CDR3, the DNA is TGTGCCAGCAGCTTCGTAGCGGGCGCTAGCACAGATACGCAGTATTTT.

The CDR3, as DNA: TGTGCCAGCAGCAGGCAGGAGGGTGGCTACACCTTC. This gives the protein CASSRQEGGYTF. The rearrangement uses TRBV7-9 and TRBJ1-2; D remains unclear. Per germline, CDR1 SEHNR and CDR2 FQNEAQ (reference sequence). The CDR3 sequence is 12 residues long. Trimming removed 5 bases from V and 7 bases from J, with 11 bases in between.

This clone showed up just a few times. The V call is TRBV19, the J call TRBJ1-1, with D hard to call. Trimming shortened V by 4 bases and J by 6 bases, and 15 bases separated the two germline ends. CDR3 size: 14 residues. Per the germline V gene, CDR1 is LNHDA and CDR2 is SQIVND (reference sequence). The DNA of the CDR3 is TGTGCCAGTAGTAGCTCCTCTCTAAGCGCTGAAGCTTTCTTT. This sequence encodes CASSSSSLSAEAFF.

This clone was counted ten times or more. The CDR3 coding sequence is TGTGCCAGCAGTGACGGGGTGGAGGGAAACACAGATACGCAGTATTTT. Encoded protein: CASSDGVEGNTDTQYF. V gene TRBV25-1 combines with J gene TRBJ2-3, with a tentative D call TRBD2 (6 bases). CDR1 is MGHDK and CDR2 is SYGVNS in the germline V gene. Trimming cost V 3 bases and J 2 bases, with 15 bases left between them. This CDR3 has 16 residues.

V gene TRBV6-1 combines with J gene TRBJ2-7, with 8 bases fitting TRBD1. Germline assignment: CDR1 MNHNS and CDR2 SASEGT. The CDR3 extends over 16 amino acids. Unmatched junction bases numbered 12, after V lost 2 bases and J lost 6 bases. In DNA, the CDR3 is TGTGCCAGCAGTGAAATTGTCGGGCAGGGGGCAAGCGAGCAGTACGTC. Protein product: CASSEIVGQGASEQYV.

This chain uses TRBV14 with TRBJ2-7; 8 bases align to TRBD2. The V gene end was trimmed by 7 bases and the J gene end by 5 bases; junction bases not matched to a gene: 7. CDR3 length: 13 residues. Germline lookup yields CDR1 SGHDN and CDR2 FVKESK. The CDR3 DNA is TGTGCCAGCACGAGGACTAGCAACAACGAGCAGTACGTC. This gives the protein CASTRTSNNEQYV.